This is a list of T cell receptor beta chains from one sample in a study of vaccination and CD4 T cells after COVID-19. The antigens these receptors bind are not known. TCRdb re-analysed the PCR reads in MiXCR, keeping a single row per CDR3 protein. The sample yields fewer than 15,000 distinct CDR3 sequences, around 30% seen once. Sequenced input: cultured CD4+ T cells from blood. These receptors came from a human donor with COVID-19. CDR3s include the opening cysteine and the closing phenylalanine or tryptophan. The D gene is left open where the match is weak. Only part of the rows carry a size: once, few, many, or a class if the clone is expanded.

size	D	V	J	CDR3	DNA
NA	NA	TRBV7-9	TRBJ1-3	CASSRRETPGNTIYF	TGTGCCAGCAGCCGGAGAGAAACTCCTGGAAACACCATATATTTT
NA	NA	TRBV12-3/TRBV12-4	TRBJ1-2	CASSDSGGSDGYTF	TGTGCCAGCAGTGACTCGGGGGGTAGTGATGGCTACACCTTC
NA	TRBD1	TRBV18	TRBJ2-7	CASSPRTGATYEQYF	TGTGCCAGCTCACCACGGACAGGGGCAACCTACGAGCAGTACTTC
few	NA	TRBV27	TRBJ2-2	CASSLWAVSGELFF	TGTGCCAGCAGTTTATGGGCGGTTAGTGGGGAGCTGTTTTTT
few	NA	TRBV30	TRBJ1-5	CAWEISGGNQPQHF	TGTGCCTGGGAAATCTCGGGTGGCAATCAGCCCCAGCATTTT
few	NA	TRBV15	TRBJ1-2	CATSRVVRGYGYTF	TGTGCCACCAGCAGAGTGGTACGGGGCTATGGCTACACCTTC
once	TRBD1	TRBV12-5	TRBJ1-5	CASGQVSGTGVLGDQPQHF	TGTGCTAGTGGTCAAGTTTCCGGGACAGGGGTCTTAGGCGATCAGCCCCAGCATTTT
NA	NA	TRBV18	TRBJ1-1	CASSTARQLNTEAFF	TGTGCCAGCTCGACGGCCCGACAGCTGAACACTGAAGCTTTCTTT
few	TRBD1	TRBV19	TRBJ1-1	CATIRGRGTEAFF	TGTGCCACGATCAGGGGGCGCGGCACTGAAGCTTTCTTT
few	NA	TRBV7-3	TRBJ2-3	CASSSGTKDTQYF	TGTGCCAGCAGCTCCGGGACAAAGGATACGCAGTATTTT
NA	TRBD1	TRBV6-1	TRBJ2-7	CASSQGRTGGHEQYF	TGTGCCAGCAGCCAGGGTCGGACAGGGGGCCACGAGCAGTACTTC
NA	TRBD1	TRBV4-3	TRBJ2-5	CASSQDRDRGRSQYF	TGCGCCAGCAGCCAAGACCGGGACAGGGGGCGTAGTCAGTACTTC
NA	NA	TRBV11-2	TRBJ2-7	CASSLVSPSGAYEQYF	TGTGCCAGCAGCTTAGTTTCCCCGAGCGGAGCCTACGAGCAGTACTTC
NA	TRBD2	TRBV6-1	TRBJ2-1	CASSVSAGGNEQFF	TGTGCCAGCAGTGTTTCCGCGGGGGGGAATGAGCAGTTCTTC
NA	NA	TRBV19	TRBJ1-2	CASRSVGGYTF	TGTGCCAGTAGATCGGTAGGTGGCTACACCTTC
NA	NA	TRBV6-2/TRBV6-3	TRBJ2-1	CASRGGQLSSYNEQFF	TGTGCCAGCAGGGGGGGACAGCTCAGCTCCTACAATGAGCAGTTCTTC
few	NA	TRBV2	TRBJ2-1	CASSEARRGRTYNEQFF	TGTGCCAGCAGTGAAGCGCGGAGGGGACGTACCTACAATGAGCAGTTCTTC
NA	TRBD2	TRBV10-2	TRBJ2-7	CASRGGSDEQYF	TGCGCATCGCGCGGGGGGTCGGACGAGCAGTACTTC
medium-sized	NA	TRBV27	TRBJ2-7	CARSLNGSDEGYEQYF	TGTGCCAGATCACTAAACGGTTCGGACGAGGGCTACGAGCAGTACTTC
few	NA	TRBV30	TRBJ1-2	CAWTGSNYGYTF	TGTGCCTGGACAGGGAGTAACTATGGCTACACCTTC
NA	NA	TRBV20-1	TRBJ1-1	CSVRKGGTEAFF	TGCAGTGTGAGAAAAGGGGGAACTGAAGCTTTCTTT
few	TRBD2	TRBV7-9	TRBJ2-1	CASSHSGGAYNEQFF	TGTGCCAGCAGTCATAGCGGGGGGGCCTACAATGAGCAGTTCTTC
NA	TRBD2	TRBV6-2/TRBV6-3	TRBJ2-1	CASILRGERFF	TGTGCCAGCATTCTTCGGGGGGAACGGTTCTTC
NA	TRBD2	TRBV7-2	TRBJ2-3	CASSRLRGGLSDTQYF	TGTGCCAGCAGCCGATTGCGGGGGGGCCTATCAGATACGCAGTATTTT
NA	TRBD1	TRBV7-2	TRBJ2-2	CASSLDRGTPGELFF	TGTGCCAGCAGCTTGGACAGGGGGACGCCCGGGGAGCTGTTTTTT
NA	NA	TRBV19	TRBJ1-3	CASSKAGTGNTIYF	TGTGCCAGTAGTAAGGCAGGGACTGGAAACACCATATATTTT
few	TRBD1	TRBV7-9	TRBJ2-2	CASSLRTGQGNTGELFF	TGTGCCAGCAGCCTAAGAACGGGACAGGGGAACACCGGGGAGCTGTTTTTT
NA	TRBD2	TRBV11-2	TRBJ2-5	CASSLSAGRQETQYF	TGTGCCAGCAGCTTATCAGCGGGGAGACAAGAGACCCAGTACTTC
NA	NA	TRBV2	TRBJ2-3	CASSPGGISTDTQYF	TGTGCCAGCAGCCCGGGCGGGATTAGCACAGATACGCAGTATTTT
NA	NA	TRBV4-1	TRBJ1-1	CASSFGMENTEAFF	TGCGCCAGCAGCTTCGGGATGGAGAACACTGAAGCTTTCTTT
NA	NA	TRBV20-1	TRBJ2-5	CSARVPEALTPRTQYF	TGCAGTGCTAGAGTCCCCGAGGCCCTGACCCCAAGGACCCAGTACTTC
few	NA	TRBV20-1	TRBJ1-1	CSAREGYDTEAFF	TGCAGTGCTAGAGAGGGATATGACACTGAAGCTTTCTTT
few	NA	TRBV11-3	TRBJ2-2	CASSLRIRELFF	TGTGCCAGCAGCCTTAGAATCCGGGAGCTGTTTTTT
few	NA	TRBV6-5	TRBJ2-7	CASSYGHYGEQYF	TGTGCCAGCAGTTACGGGCATTACGGCGAGCAGTACTTC
few	NA	TRBV19	TRBJ1-5	CASSTPGQISNQPQHF	TGTGCCAGTAGTACCCCCGGACAGATTAGCAATCAGCCCCAGCATTTT
few	NA	TRBV30	TRBJ2-5	CAWSLGTPTWETQYF	TGTGCCTGGTCTCTGGGGACTCCCACCTGGGAGACCCAGTACTTC
NA	TRBD2	TRBV11-2	TRBJ2-1	CASSSRGVGFGEQFF	TGTGCCAGCAGCTCGCGGGGGGTGGGGTTCGGTGAGCAGTTCTTC
NA	NA	TRBV6-5	TRBJ2-5	CASSYAEYQETQYF	TGTGCCAGCAGTTACGCCGAGTACCAAGAGACCCAGTACTTC
NA	NA	TRBV6-1	TRBJ1-2	CASSLSGIGTQNYGYTF	TGTGCCAGTTCGTTGTCGGGCATTGGGACACAAAACTATGGCTACACCTTC
NA	NA	TRBV20-1	TRBJ2-7	CSAPGGGEQYF	TGCAGTGCGCCAGGAGGGGGCGAGCAGTACTTC
NA	TRBD2	TRBV9	TRBJ2-5	CASSVFDGGFFQETQYF	TGTGCCAGCAGCGTATTTGACGGGGGGTTTTTCCAAGAGACCCAGTACTTC
few	TRBD1	TRBV7-9	TRBJ1-1	CATQDRGIEAFF	TGTGCCACACAGGACAGGGGGATTGAAGCTTTCTTT
few	NA	TRBV30	TRBJ2-5	CAWSPGSETQYF	TGTGCCTGGAGTCCGGGATCCGAGACCCAGTACTTC
few	TRBD1	TRBV18	TRBJ1-6	CASSPDRGQSPLHF	TGTGCCAGCTCACCAGACAGGGGGCAATCACCCCTCCACTTT
few	NA	TRBV2	TRBJ1-1	CASSAPSQGSTEAFF	TGTGCCAGCAGTGCACCCTCCCAGGGGAGCACTGAAGCTTTCTTT
medium-sized	TRBD1	TRBV27	TRBJ1-5	CASSTGTGVQPQHF	TGTGCCAGCTCAACCGGGACAGGGGTTCAACCCCAGCATTTT
NA	TRBD2	TRBV19	TRBJ2-3	CASSIRARTSGGSTDTQYF	TGTGCCAGTAGTATTAGAGCCCGGACTAGCGGGGGGTCCACAGATACGCAGTATTTT
NA	NA	TRBV19	TRBJ1-1	CASSKGDFSTEAFF	TGTGCCAGTAGTAAAGGTGACTTTTCCACTGAAGCTTTCTTT
few	TRBD1	TRBV2	TRBJ1-5	CASSLRTGGAGQPQHF	TGTGCCAGCAGCCTGAGGACAGGGGGCGCGGGGCAGCCCCAGCATTTT
NA	NA	TRBV9	TRBJ1-6	CASSVRVGNSPLHF	TGTGCCAGCAGCGTAAGGGTTGGGAATTCACCCCTCCACTTT